The present T cell receptor beta chain was sequenced within a study of T cell clonotyping in hematopoietic cell transplantation. Points from the study as a whole: After transplant, recipient diversity fell while pathologically expanded clonotypes grew through day 180. No sorting was done, leaving CD4 and CD8 contributions mixed.

CDR3 length: 14 amino acids. CDR1 is MNHNS and CDR2 is SASEGT in the germline V gene. V was clipped by 6 bases and J by 0 bases, with 12 bases between them. Profiled with immunoSEQ multiplex PCR; TCRdb holds only in-frame clones, not every one. Of roughly 1,200 clones detected, nearly 90% appear once; the ten largest clones hold under 55%. Samples: about 28 days before transplant, then days 30, 100 and 180 after. As to this clone: The antigen remains undetermined.

This clonotype originated in a female patient aged 45-60 years who had an allogeneic stem cell transplant from an unrelated donor, so T cells may come from the graft donor. Some clones in this sample may be carry-over from other donors' samples. The chain uses TRBV6-1 and TRBJ2-7; maybe TRBD1 (6 bases). The sample here was peripheral blood mononuclear cells, taken 180 days after allogeneic stem cell transplant. DNA of the CDR3: TGTGCCAGCAGACTCGACAGGTACTCCTACGAGCAGTACTTC. Amino acids: CASRLDRYSYEQYF.